Listed below are T cell receptor beta chains from one sample, sequenced in a study of OX40 agonist ivuxolimab in advanced cancers. Generated by immunoSEQ multiplex PCR, the TCRdb table keeps only in-frame clones and is missing some. The table lists approximately 71,000 clones, approximately 94% of them singletons. This specimen consisted of CD4+ or CD8+ T cells sorted from blood, obtained in a trial of the OX40 agonist ivuxolimab. These receptors all come from an adult with an advanced solid tumor such as melanoma, head and neck, liver or kidney cancer. CDR3s include the opening cysteine and the closing phenylalanine or tryptophan. The D gene is left open where the match is weak. Clone size is not always given. Where it is, it says once, few, many or a class for expanded clones.

J gene	D gene	V gene	clone size	CDR3 protein	CDR3 DNA
TRBJ2-7	TRBD1	TRBV5-1	.	CASSFFQTGDPGEQYF	TGCGCCAGCAGCTTTTTCCAGACAGGGGACCCTGGCGAGCAGTACTTC
TRBJ2-7	.	TRBV11-2	.	CASSSEAGSYEQYF	TGTGCCAGCAGCTCCGAGGCGGGCTCCTACGAGCAGTACTTC
TRBJ1-1	.	TRBV7-8	.	CASSLGYPATEAFF	TGTGCCAGCAGCTTGGGGTACCCAGCCACTGAAGCTTTCTTT
TRBJ2-7	.	TRBV2	once	CASSESQGSSYEQYF	TGTGCCAGCAGTGAATCGCAGGGTTCATCCTACGAGCAGTACTTC
TRBJ1-3	.	TRBV28	.	CASSLLTARWKSGNTIYF	TGTGCCAGCAGTTTATTGACAGCCCGATGGAAATCTGGAAACACCATATATTTT
TRBJ2-3	.	TRBV9	.	CASSAEDTQYF	TGTGCCAGCAGCGCGGAAGATACGCAGTATTTT
TRBJ2-5	TRBD1	TRBV11-2	.	CASSLGGGTGLWEETQYF	TGTGCCAGCAGCTTAGGGGGCGGGACAGGTCTCTGGGAGGAGACCCAGTACTTC
TRBJ1-1	.	TRBV4-3	once	CASSHQDSPNTEAFF	TGCGCCAGCAGCCACCAGGACTCGCCGAACACTGAAGCTTTCTTT
TRBJ2-7	.	TRBV28	.	CASSLSEGTYEQYF	TGTGCCAGCAGTTTATCAGAGGGGACCTACGAGCAGTACTTC
TRBJ1-1	.	TRBV4-1	.	CASSQGWGTTEAFF	TGCGCCAGCAGCCAAGGTTGGGGGACCACTGAAGCTTTCTTT
TRBJ2-7	.	TRBV27	.	CASSFEAEGGEQYF	TGTGCCAGCAGTTTCGAAGCGGAGGGGGGCGAGCAGTACTTC
TRBJ2-7	.	TRBV18	.	CASSPGTGHNEQYF	TGTGCCAGCTCACCAGGGACTGGGCACAACGAGCAGTACTTC